This paragraph covers one T cell receptor beta chain sequence. One junction end disagrees with the germline gene, perhaps due to a read error. TCRdb's table, derived via immunoSEQ multiplex PCR, lists solely in-frame clones and lacks some. The data contain some 140,000 clones, roughly 90% of them singletons. The data stem from a study of control samples from healthy donors and cancer patients. This CDR3 is built from 18 residues. The germline gives CDR1 MNHEY, CDR2 SMNVEV (reference sequence). This TCR was sampled from a man younger than 45 in good health. The specimen was blood. The chain has TRBV27 and TRBJ2-7, with D maybe TRBD1 (6 bases). This CDR3 reads CASSLIRGSSLPLGPFHF. CDR3 DNA sequence: TGTGCCAGCAGTTTAATTAGGGGGAGCTCACTGCCTTTAGGGCCCTTCCACTTC.